This T cell receptor (beta chain) was sequenced during a study of blood T cells in healthy people across ages. Study-wide results and limits: Aged donors had fewer naive CD4+ cells and lower diversity than long-lived donors.

In its sample, this clonotype was seen a few times. Antigen specificity is unknown. Each sample yielded at least 5.5 micrograms of PBMC total RNA. Alongside a J-beta primer mix, a sample-barcoded 5' primer served in a second PCR lasting about 7 to 11 cycles. TCRdb redid the calling of the 5' RACE reads with MiXCR, one entry per CDR3 protein. The sample consists of some 1.5 million distinct CDR3 sequences, less than 45% of them appearing once. The CDR3 is made up of 15 amino acids. Germline lookup yields CDR1 LGHNA and CDR2 YNFKEQ. Deletions cut 1 base from V and 4 bases from J, with 13 bases between. The sample comprised blood. This TCR was sampled from a woman younger than 35 in good health. The rearrangement uses TRBV4-2 and TRBJ1-2; D not resolved. As DNA, the CDR3 is TGTGCCAGCAGCCAAGTTTCAGCCGCCGGCTATGGCTACACCTTC. Translating gives CASSQVSAAGYGYTF.